What follows are 5 T cell receptor beta chains derived from one specimen sequenced in a study of T cell changes during pregnancy in multiple sclerosis. The table came from immunoSEQ multiplex PCR; TCRdb's copy has only in-frame clones and leaves some out. The table lists roughly 64,000 clones, about 90% of them singletons. The input for sequencing was peripheral blood, taken in the third trimester of pregnancy. All receptors come from a female donor in good health, enrolled as a control in a pregnancy study.

The V gene is TRBV11-3, the J gene TRBJ2-7, with TRBD1 identical over 11 bases. Trimming removed 1 base from V and 4 bases from J; junction bases left unmatched: 3. This CDR3 contains 15 residues. CDR1 and CDR2 from the germline V gene are SGHNT and YENEEA. Here the CDR3 reads CASSLVGTGGYEQYF. CDR3 DNA: TGTGCCAGCAGCTTAGTGGGGACAGGGGGATACGAGCAGTACTTC.

The chain has TRBV27 and TRBJ1-5, with 7 bases lining up with TRBD1. Germline assignment: CDR1 MNHEY and CDR2 SMNVEV (reference sequence). The CDR3 length is 13 residues. J lost 7 bases, V lost 6 bases, and 6 bases had no gene match. This CDR3 reads CASSQQGRQPQHF. The CDR3 DNA reads as TGTGCCAGCAGCCAACAGGGGCGGCAGCCCCAGCATTTT.

V usage is TRBV19 and J usage is TRBJ2-3; D gene unclear. Per the germline V gene, CDR1 is LNHDA and CDR2 is SQIVND (reference sequence). V was cut by 5 bases and J by 2 bases, with 11 bases left in between. This CDR3 comprises 14 residues. For the CDR3, the DNA is TGTGCCAGTAGTCCCCCCCTTTTCACAGATACGCAGTATTTT. It codes for CASSPPLFTDTQYF.

The chain joins TRBV15 to TRBJ2-1; TRBD2 aligns across 8 bases. From germline, CDR1 is LNHNV and CDR2 YYDKDF (reference sequence). The length of the CDR3 is 16 residues. J gave up 6 bases and V 0 bases, and 7 bases lay outside the gene matches. This chain's CDR3 is CATSRDRGGRINEQFF. DNA for the CDR3: TGTGCCACCAGCAGAGATCGGGGGGGACGGATCAATGAGCAGTTCTTC.

The chain uses TRBV19 and TRBJ2-3, with 7 bases matching TRBD2. CDR3 length: 17 amino acids. Germline V gene sequence: CDR1 LNHDA, CDR2 SQIVND (reference sequence). Losses at the gene ends were 2 bases for V and 8 bases for J; bases not matched to a gene: 16. DNA for the CDR3: TGTGCCAGTAGTATAAGGGTGGGAGGGCCTCCTTTTGGTACGCAGTATTTT. Translation gives CASSIRVGGPPFGTQYF.